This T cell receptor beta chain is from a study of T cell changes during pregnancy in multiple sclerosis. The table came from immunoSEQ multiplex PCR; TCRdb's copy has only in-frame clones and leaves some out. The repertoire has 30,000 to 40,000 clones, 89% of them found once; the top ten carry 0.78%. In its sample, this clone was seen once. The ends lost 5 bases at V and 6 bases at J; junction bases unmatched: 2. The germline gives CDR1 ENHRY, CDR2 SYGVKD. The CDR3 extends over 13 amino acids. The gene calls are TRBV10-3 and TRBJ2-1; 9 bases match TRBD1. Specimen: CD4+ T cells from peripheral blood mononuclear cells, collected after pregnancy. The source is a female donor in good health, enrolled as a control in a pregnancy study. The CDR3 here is CAISLTGGNEQFF. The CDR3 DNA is TGTGCCATCAGTCTGACAGGGGGCAATGAGCAGTTCTTC.